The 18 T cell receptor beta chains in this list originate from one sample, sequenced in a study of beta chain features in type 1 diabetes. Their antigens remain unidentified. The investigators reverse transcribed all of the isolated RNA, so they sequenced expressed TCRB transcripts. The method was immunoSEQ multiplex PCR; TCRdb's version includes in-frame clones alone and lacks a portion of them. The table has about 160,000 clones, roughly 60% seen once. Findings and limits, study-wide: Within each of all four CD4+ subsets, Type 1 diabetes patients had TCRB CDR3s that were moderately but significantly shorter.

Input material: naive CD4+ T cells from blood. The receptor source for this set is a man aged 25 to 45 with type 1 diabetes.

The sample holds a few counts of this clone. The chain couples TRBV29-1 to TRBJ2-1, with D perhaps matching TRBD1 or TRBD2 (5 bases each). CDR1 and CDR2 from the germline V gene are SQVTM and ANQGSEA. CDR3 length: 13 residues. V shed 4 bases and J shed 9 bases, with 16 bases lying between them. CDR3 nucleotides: TGCAGCGTTGGGTGGCAGGGAGTAGGTGAGCAGTTCTTC. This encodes CSVGWQGVGEQFF.

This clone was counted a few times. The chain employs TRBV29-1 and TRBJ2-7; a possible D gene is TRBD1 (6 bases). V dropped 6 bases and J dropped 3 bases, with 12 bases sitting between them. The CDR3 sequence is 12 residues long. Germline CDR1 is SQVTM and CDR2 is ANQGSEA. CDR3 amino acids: CSVAGTSYEQYF. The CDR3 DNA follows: TGCAGCGTCGCCGGGACAAGCTACGAGCAGTACTTC.

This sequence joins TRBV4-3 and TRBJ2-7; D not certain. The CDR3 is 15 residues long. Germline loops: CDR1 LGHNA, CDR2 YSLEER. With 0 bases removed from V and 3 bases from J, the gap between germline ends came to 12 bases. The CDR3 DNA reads TGCGCCAGCAGCCAAGATAGTAGGGCTAACTACGAGCAGTACTTC. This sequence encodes CASSQDSRANYEQYF.

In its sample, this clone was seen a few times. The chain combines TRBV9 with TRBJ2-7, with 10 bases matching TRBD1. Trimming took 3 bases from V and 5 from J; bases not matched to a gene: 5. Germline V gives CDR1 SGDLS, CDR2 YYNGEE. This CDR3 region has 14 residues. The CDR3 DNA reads TGTGCCAGCAGCGAGGGACAGGGGCTGGACGAGCAGTACTTC. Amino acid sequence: CASSEGQGLDEQYF.

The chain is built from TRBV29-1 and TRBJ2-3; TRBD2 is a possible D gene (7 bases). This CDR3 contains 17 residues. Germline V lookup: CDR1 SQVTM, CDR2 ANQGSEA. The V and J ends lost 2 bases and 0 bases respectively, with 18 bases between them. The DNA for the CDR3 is TGCAGCGTTGAATTGGGGTACGGGGGGCCAAGCACAGATACGCAGTATTTT. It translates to CSVELGYGGPSTDTQYF.

CDR3 sequence (DNA): TGTGCCACGAATGGCGAGCAGTACTTC. As protein: CATNGEQYF. The chain uses TRBV7-8 and TRBJ2-7; D is unresolved. Germline loops: CDR1 SGHVS, CDR2 FQNEAQ. Trimming shortened V by 10 bases and J by 6 bases, and 7 bases separated the two germline ends. This CDR3 region has 9 residues.

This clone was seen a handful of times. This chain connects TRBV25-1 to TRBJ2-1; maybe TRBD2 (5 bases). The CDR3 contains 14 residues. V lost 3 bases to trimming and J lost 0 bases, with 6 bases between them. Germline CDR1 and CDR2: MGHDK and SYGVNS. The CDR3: CASSEEVSYNEQFF. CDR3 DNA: TGTGCCAGCAGTGAGGAGGTCTCCTACAATGAGCAGTTCTTC.

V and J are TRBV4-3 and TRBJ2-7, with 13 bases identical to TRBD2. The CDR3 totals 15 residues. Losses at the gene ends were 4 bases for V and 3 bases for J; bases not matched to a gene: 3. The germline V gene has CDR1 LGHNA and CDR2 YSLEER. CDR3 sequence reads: CASSLGTSGVYEQYF. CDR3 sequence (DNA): TGCGCCAGCAGCCTTGGGACTAGCGGGGTCTACGAGCAGTACTTC.

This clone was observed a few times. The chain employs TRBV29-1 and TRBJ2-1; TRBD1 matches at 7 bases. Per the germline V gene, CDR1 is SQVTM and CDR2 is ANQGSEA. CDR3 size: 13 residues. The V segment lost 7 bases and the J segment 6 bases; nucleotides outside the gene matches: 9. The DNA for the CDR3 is TGCAGCGCACGGGACAGTCCCTCCAATGAGCAGTTCTTC. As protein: CSARDSPSNEQFF.

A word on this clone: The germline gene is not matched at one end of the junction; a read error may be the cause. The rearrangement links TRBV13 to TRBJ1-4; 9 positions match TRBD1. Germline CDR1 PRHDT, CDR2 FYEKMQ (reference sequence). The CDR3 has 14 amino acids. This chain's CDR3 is CASSLGQGNEKLFF. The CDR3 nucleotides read TGTGCCAGCAGCCTAGGACAGGGGAATGAAAAACTGTTTTTT.

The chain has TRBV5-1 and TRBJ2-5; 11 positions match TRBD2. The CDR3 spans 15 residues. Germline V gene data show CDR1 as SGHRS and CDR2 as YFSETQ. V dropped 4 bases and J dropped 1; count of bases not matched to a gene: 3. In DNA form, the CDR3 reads TGCGCCAGCAGCAGAACTAGCGGGGGCCAAGAGACCCAGTACTTC. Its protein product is CASSRTSGGQETQYF.

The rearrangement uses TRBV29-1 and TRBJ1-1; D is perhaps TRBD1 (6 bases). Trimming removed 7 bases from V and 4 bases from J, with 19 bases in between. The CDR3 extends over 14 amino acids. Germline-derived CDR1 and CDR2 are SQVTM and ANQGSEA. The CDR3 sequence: CSASKGGRGTEAFF. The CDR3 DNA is TGCAGCGCCTCTAAAGGGGGTAGGGGCACTGAAGCTTTCTTT.

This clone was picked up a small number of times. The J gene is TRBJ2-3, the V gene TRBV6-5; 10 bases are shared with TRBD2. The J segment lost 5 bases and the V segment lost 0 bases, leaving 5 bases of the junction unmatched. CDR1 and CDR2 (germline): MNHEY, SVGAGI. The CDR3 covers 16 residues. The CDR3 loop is CASSYSVAGGKDTQYF. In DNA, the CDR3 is TGTGCCAGCAGTTACTCGGTAGCGGGGGGCAAAGATACGCAGTATTTT.

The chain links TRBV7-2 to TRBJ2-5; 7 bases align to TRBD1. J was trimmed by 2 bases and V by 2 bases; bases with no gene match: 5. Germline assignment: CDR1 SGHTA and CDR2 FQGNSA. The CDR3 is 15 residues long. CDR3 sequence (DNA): TGTGCCAGCAGCTTAATGGCACAGGGGCAAGAGACCCAGTACTTC. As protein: CASSLMAQGQETQYF.

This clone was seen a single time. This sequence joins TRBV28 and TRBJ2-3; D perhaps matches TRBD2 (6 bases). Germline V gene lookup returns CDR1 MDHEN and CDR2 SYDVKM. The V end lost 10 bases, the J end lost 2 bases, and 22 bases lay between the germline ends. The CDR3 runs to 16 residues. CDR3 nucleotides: TGTGCCACCCTGCGGGGCAGAACCGGGAACACAGATACGCAGTATTTT. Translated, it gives CATLRGRTGNTDTQYF.

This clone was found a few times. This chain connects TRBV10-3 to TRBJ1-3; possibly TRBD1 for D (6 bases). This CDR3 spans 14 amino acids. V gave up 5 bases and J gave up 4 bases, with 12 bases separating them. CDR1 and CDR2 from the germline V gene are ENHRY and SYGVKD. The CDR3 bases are TGTGCCATCAGTACAGGGAGTTCGGGAAACACCATATATTTT. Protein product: CAISTGSSGNTIYF.

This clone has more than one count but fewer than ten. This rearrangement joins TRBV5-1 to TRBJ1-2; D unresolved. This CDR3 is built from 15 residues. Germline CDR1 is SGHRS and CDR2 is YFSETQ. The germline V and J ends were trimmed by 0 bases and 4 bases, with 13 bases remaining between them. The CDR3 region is CASSLGLATSYGYTF. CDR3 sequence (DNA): TGCGCCAGCAGCTTGGGCTTAGCAACTAGCTATGGCTACACCTTC.

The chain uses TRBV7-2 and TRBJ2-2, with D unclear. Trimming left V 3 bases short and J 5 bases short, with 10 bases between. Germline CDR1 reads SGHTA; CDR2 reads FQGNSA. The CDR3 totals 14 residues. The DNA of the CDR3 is TGTGCCAGCAGCTTGCTTTGGGGAACCGGGGAGCTGTTTTTT. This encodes CASSLLWGTGELFF.